This TCR beta chain comes out of a study of glioma-infiltrating T cells. Overall study findings and caveats: CDR3 overlap between tissue and blood was very small. Gliomas, especially low-grade, showed above-expected tissue-blood divergence; non-neoplastic patients showed below.

TCR alpha and beta CDR3 regions were amplified from RNA using iRepertoire nested multiplex PCR. One-step reverse transcription and amplification started from about 100-400 ng of tissue mRNA or PBMC total RNA. TCRdb analysed the multiplex PCR reads with MiXCR anew, one entry per CDR3 protein. The sample records under 20,000 distinct CDR3 sequences, roughly 50% being singletons. CDR3 size: 14 residues. Looked up from germline, CDR1 is SNHLY and CDR2 is FYNNEI. Remarks on this clonotype: Its target is not known. This may arise from a read error, as a much more abundant clone is one base away.

Sequences were obtained from glioma tissue, nonneoplastic brain tissue, or PBMCs (not recorded which). The TCR comes from a human donor with low-grade glioma or glioblastoma, undergoing nonglioma brain surgery, or in good health (not recorded which). The chain carries TRBV2 and TRBJ1-6; D possibly corresponds to TRBD1 (6 bases). This chain's CDR3 is CASSDYRDNSPLDF. The DNA for the CDR3 is TGTGCCAGCAGTGACTACAGGGATAATTCACCCCTCGACTTT.